Following are 7 T cell receptor beta chains from one sample sequenced in a study of immune cell composition in non-small cell lung cancer. The protocol was immunoSEQ multiplex PCR, while the TCRdb copy is restricted to in-frame clones and leaves out a portion. The top ten hold around 8% of the sample, which has fewer than 4,000 clones, 86% seen once. The sequencing sample was made of lung tumor tissue. The receptors stem from a human donor with non-small cell lung cancer.

V and J are TRBV9 and TRBJ1-2, with 7 bases aligning to TRBD1. This CDR3 comprises 15 residues. Looked up from germline, CDR1 is SGDLS and CDR2 is YYNGEE. After removal of 4 bases from V and 7 bases from J, the junction contained 13 bases not matched to a gene. The CDR3 DNA follows: TGTGCCAGCAGCCCCCGCGGAGGGGGCGGTCTTGGCTACACCTTC. Translated, it gives CASSPRGGGGLGYTF.

This chain uses TRBV27 with TRBJ2-7; TRBD1 agrees at 7 bases. J was trimmed by 0 bases and V by 2 bases; bases with no gene match: 4. The CDR3 sequence is 15 residues long. Looked up from germline, CDR1 is MNHEY and CDR2 is SMNVEV (reference sequence). The CDR3 here is CASSLGQVSSYEQYF. In DNA form, the CDR3 reads TGTGCCAGCAGTTTAGGACAGGTGAGCTCCTACGAGCAGTACTTC.

The V call is TRBV30, the J call TRBJ1-1, with 11 bases aligning to TRBD1. J was trimmed by 3 bases and V by 3 bases; bases with no gene match: 3. Germline CDR1 and CDR2: GTSNPN and SVGIG (reference sequence). The CDR3 contains 14 residues. The chain's CDR3 is CAWREGQGDTEAFF. The CDR3 coding sequence is TGTGCCTGGAGGGAGGGACAGGGGGACACTGAAGCTTTCTTT.

The rearrangement joins TRBV30 to TRBJ2-7; 13 bases map to TRBD2. Trimming took 8 bases from V and 3 from J; bases not matched to a gene: 4. This CDR3 contains 13 residues. Germline V gives CDR1 GTSNPN, CDR2 SVGIG (reference sequence). CDR3 in DNA: TGTGCCGGACGGACTAGCGGGGGCTACGAGCAGTACTTC. Translation gives CAGRTSGGYEQYF.

The rearrangement links TRBV11-2 to TRBJ1-1; unclear D gene. CDR3 length equals 17 residues. Trimming took off 1 base at V and 0 bases at J, with 15 bases between the two ends. Per the germline V gene, CDR1 is SGHAT and CDR2 is FQNNGV. In nucleotides, the CDR3 is TGTGCCAGCAGCTTAGCCTGGGCGGGAAGAATGAACACTGAAGCTTTCTTT. As protein: CASSLAWAGRMNTEAFF.

The rearrangement links TRBV11-3 to TRBJ2-1, with TRBD1 as a possible D gene (6 bases). This CDR3 comprises 15 residues. Trimming removed 1 base from V and 5 bases from J, with 12 bases in between. Germline CDR1 and CDR2: SGHNT and YENEEA. The CDR3 region is CASSLVQGRNNEQFF. The DNA of the CDR3 is TGTGCCAGCAGCTTAGTACAGGGCCGAAACAATGAGCAGTTCTTC.

The rearrangement links TRBV6-1 to TRBJ1-1, with D unclear. Trimming cost V 1 base and J 4 bases, with 16 bases left between them. Per germline, CDR1 MNHNS and CDR2 SASEGT. CDR3 length equals 16 residues. CDR3 bases: TGTGCCAGCAGTGAAGGTGATGGACTGCCTGTCACTGAAGCTTTCTTT. It yields the protein CASSEGDGLPVTEAFF.